This T cell receptor (beta chain) was found in a study of blood T cell repertoires in COVID-19. In the study overall: The origin of the acute and convalescent COVID-19 samples was the United States, Italy and Spain. T cells, B-cell-depleted T cells, or PBMCs provided the cDNA or gDNA that served as material.

Authors' processing steps: Reference gene primer amplification in the assay estimated nucleated cell counts. Measured with immunoSEQ multiplex PCR; TCRdb has only the in-frame clones, and not every one. Clonal size and the V and J genes are those of that table, whereas D and trimming came from the DNA. The data hold fewer than 300,000 clones, with approximately 86% observed a single time. The germline V and J ends were trimmed by 3 bases and 2 bases, with 16 bases remaining between them. The V gene's germline CDR1 is LGHNA and CDR2 YNFKEQ. The CDR3 contains 16 residues. Sequencing was carried out using peripheral blood. The chain is built from TRBV4-2 and TRBJ1-1; the D gene is possibly TRBD1 (6 bases). The receptor was derived from a man between 18 and 35 years old with active or convalescent COVID-19. CDR3 sequence: CASSQGRNRVNTEAFF. CDR3 in DNA: TGTGCCAGCAGCCAGGGTCGAAACAGGGTTAACACTGAAGCTTTCTTT.